A single sample is the source of the 13 T cell receptor beta chains below, sequenced in a study of T-cell reconstitution after alpha-beta-depleted transplantation in children. This sample's TCRbeta library carried unique molecular identifier barcodes. TCRdb processed the PCR reads anew with MiXCR; each CDR3 protein has one entry. The table lists 780,000 or so distinct CDR3 sequences, about 15% of them singletons, with 5% in the top ten. The specimen was PBMCs, mostly from graft donor cells, collected 360 days after TCRalphabeta/CD19-depleted stem cell transplant. The receptors stem from a male patient between 5 and 17 years old who had a stem cell transplant for acute lymphoblastic leukemia, so the T cells may come from the graft donor.

In its sample, this clonotype was seen many times. The chain carries TRBV10-3 and TRBJ2-3, with 10 bases fitting TRBD1. CDR1 ENHRY and CDR2 SYGVKD come from the germline V gene. V trimming: 3 bases; J trimming: 7 bases; junction bases outside the gene matches: 7. The CDR3 extends over 15 amino acids. CDR3 sequence (DNA): TGTGCCATCAGTGAAGGGAGACAGGGGGCAAATACGCAGTATTTT. Translated: CAISEGRQGANTQYF.

The rearrangement joins TRBV10-3 to TRBJ2-7; TRBD2 agrees at 11 bases. The CDR3 runs 16 residues. The ends lost 0 bases at V and 6 bases at J; junction bases unmatched: 7. Germline lookup yields CDR1 ENHRY and CDR2 SYGVKD. CDR3 DNA sequence: TGTGCCATCAGTGAGTCGACTAGCGGGGTCCGGGGCGAGCAGTACTTC. Protein sequence: CAISESTSGVRGEQYF.

This clonotype was picked up a small number of times. The chain combines TRBV14 with TRBJ2-1; D gene unclear. With 5 bases removed from V and 3 bases from J, the gap between germline ends came to 17 bases. Germline CDR1 is SGHDN and CDR2 is FVKESK. This CDR3 has 16 residues. The CDR3 DNA sequence: TGTGCCAGCAGCGCTCTTACTCCCGGGCTCTACAATGAGCAGTTCTTC. Translating gives CASSALTPGLYNEQFF.

This clonotype was seen a handful of times. The chain joins TRBV28 to TRBJ2-5, with a possible D match to TRBD1 (5 bases). Trimming stripped 10 bases from V and 4 bases from J, with 19 bases between. This CDR3 is 14 amino acids long. The V gene's germline CDR1 is MDHEN and CDR2 SYDVKM. CDR3 region: CATHIAGWRETQYF. The DNA for the CDR3 is TGTGCCACTCACATAGCAGGGTGGAGAGAGACCCAGTACTTC.

The gene calls are TRBV5-6 and TRBJ1-5; TRBD1 might be the D (5 bases). CDR1 SGHDT and CDR2 YYEEEE come from the germline V gene. The CDR3 has 18 amino acids. Trimming pared 9 bases from V and 0 bases from J, leaving 25 bases between. The CDR3 is CAKLRRHRQPYSNQPQHF. The CDR3 DNA is TGTGCCAAACTGAGGCGCCATCGACAGCCTTATAGCAATCAGCCCCAGCATTTT.

The table lists this clonotype with a few counts. The chain links TRBV7-8 to TRBJ1-5; no clear D. This CDR3 spans 14 amino acids. Trimming pared 3 bases from V and 5 bases from J, leaving 11 bases between. Germline CDR1 is SGHVS and CDR2 is FQNEAQ. CDR3 loop: CASSFYAGDQPQHF. CDR3 coding DNA: TGTGCCAGCAGCTTTTACGCGGGCGATCAGCCCCAGCATTTT.

This chain joins TRBV29-1 and TRBJ2-7; 8 bases map to TRBD1. The V gene's germline CDR1 is SQVTM and CDR2 ANQGSEA. The V and J ends lost 5 bases and 1 base, in that order; junction bases with no gene match: 10. CDR3 length equals 15 residues. The CDR3 DNA is TGCAGCGTTACAGACCCCGGGACAGGTTCCTACGAGCAGTACTTC. Residues: CSVTDPGTGSYEQYF.

This clonotype was detected only a few times. V is TRBV6-1 and J is TRBJ2-5; TRBD1 matches 10 bases. Unmatched junction bases numbered 8, after V lost 6 bases and J lost 1 base. Per the germline V gene, CDR1 is MNHNS and CDR2 is SASEGT. There are 16 residues in the CDR3. The DNA for the CDR3 is TGTGCCAGCAGGCCAACTCGGGACAGGGGCCAAGAGACCCAGTACTTC. It specifies CASRPTRDRGQETQYF.

This chain uses TRBV10-2 with TRBJ2-7; D gene ambiguous. Germline lookup yields CDR1 WSHSY and CDR2 SAAADI. CDR3 length: 15 amino acids. V gave up 0 bases and J gave up 0 bases, with 9 bases separating them. CDR3 nucleotides: TGCGCCAGCAGTGAGTCGCTAACCAGCTCCTACGAGCAGTACTTC. Its translation: CASSESLTSSYEQYF.

The genes are TRBV4-1 and TRBJ1-2; D might be TRBD1 (5 bases). Germline CDR1 reads MGHRA; CDR2 reads YSYEKL. V was shortened by 1 base and J by 3 bases, with 21 bases between the two germline ends. The CDR3 has 18 residues. The CDR3 loop reads CASSQGNYKGQGDYGYTF. Here the CDR3 DNA reads TGCGCCAGCAGCCAAGGAAATTATAAAGGTCAGGGCGACTATGGCTACACCTTC.

The chain is built from TRBV12-5 and TRBJ1-5, with 7 bases fitting TRBD1. This CDR3 region has 17 residues. Germline values: CDR1 LGHNT, CDR2 FRNRAP. J lost 4 bases, V lost 6 bases, and 15 bases had no gene match. CDR3 sequence: CASGNAPDRVRNQPQHF. CDR3 nucleotide sequence: TGTGCTAGTGGCAATGCCCCCGACAGGGTTCGAAATCAGCCCCAGCATTTT.

This clonotype has only a few counts. The chain couples TRBV7-7 to TRBJ2-6; D gene ambiguous. V lost 5 bases and J lost 2, with 13 bases in between. The CDR3 totals 16 residues. Germline V lookup: CDR1 SSHAT, CDR2 FNYEAQ (reference sequence). CDR3 sequence reads: CASSPHFNTGANVLTF. The CDR3 DNA is TGTGCCAGCAGCCCACATTTTAATACTGGGGCCAACGTCCTGACTTTC.

V usage is TRBV7-2 and J usage is TRBJ2-1, with no clear D. Germline lookup yields CDR1 SGHTA and CDR2 FQGNSA. V lost 8 bases and J 9 bases, leaving 23 bases between the germline ends. The CDR3 runs 15 residues. In DNA form, the CDR3 reads TGTGCCAGCGGCGACCGACGGCTCGGCCCGGGTGAGCAGTTCTTC. Translation gives CASGDRRLGPGEQFF.